This TCR beta chain was identified in a study of blood T cell repertoires in COVID-19. Study-level background: Acute and convalescent COVID-19 samples came from the United States, Italy and Spain. The analysed material was cDNA or gDNA that came from T cells, B-cell-depleted T cells, or PBMCs.

Data came from immunoSEQ multiplex PCR; TCRdb stores just in-frame clones and leaves some out. The sample carries 120,000 or so clones, around 87% recorded once. Germline V gene data show CDR1 as LGHNA and CDR2 as YSLEER. Trimming stripped 0 bases from V and 10 bases from J, with 16 bases between. The CDR3 contains 14 residues. The chain has TRBV4-3 and TRBJ2-7, with D possibly TRBD1 on 5 matching bases. Sequenced input: peripheral blood. The receptor was isolated from a man between 50 and 59 years old with acute or convalescent COVID-19. CDR3 sequence (DNA): TGCGCCAGCAGCCAAGATTGGACACCTGCATACCAGTACTTC. It encodes CASSQDWTPAYQYF.